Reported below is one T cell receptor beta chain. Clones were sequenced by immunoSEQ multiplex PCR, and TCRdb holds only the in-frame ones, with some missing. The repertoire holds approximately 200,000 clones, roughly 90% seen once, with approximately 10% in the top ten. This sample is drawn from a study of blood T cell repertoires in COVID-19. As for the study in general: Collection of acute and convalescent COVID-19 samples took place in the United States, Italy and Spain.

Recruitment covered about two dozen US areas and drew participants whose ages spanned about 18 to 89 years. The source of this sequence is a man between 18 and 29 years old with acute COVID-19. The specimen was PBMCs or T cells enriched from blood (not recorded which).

This CDR3 reads CASSPGGVDRPEPSSGNTIYF. The CDR3 coding sequence is TGTGCCAGCTCACCAGGCGGGGTCGACAGACCGGAACCTAGCTCTGGAAACACCATATATTTT. The chain uses TRBV18 and TRBJ1-3; perhaps TRBD1 as D (5 bases). Trimming left V 2 bases short and J 0 bases short, with 26 bases between. The CDR3 runs 21 residues. Looked up from germline, CDR1 is KGHSH and CDR2 is LQKENI.